The clone carrying this TCR beta chain occurred many times. Its antigen is as yet unknown. Germline V gene data show CDR1 as DFQATT and CDR2 as SNEGSKA (reference sequence). The CDR3 has 13 amino acids. V was shortened by 3 bases and J by 4 bases, with 10 bases between the two germline ends. The lymph nodes were axillary draining lymph nodes from breast cancer patients. The data derive from a study of breast tumors, draining lymph nodes, adjacent tissues. TCRdb reanalysed the multiplex PCR reads using MiXCR and keeps one entry per CDR3 protein. Of more than 250,000 distinct CDR3 sequences listed, about 33% are singletons. Study-level results: Luminal-like breast cancer showed significantly higher tumor–nontumor repertoire similarity than basal-like.

Sequenced sample: axillary lymph node tissue. The receptor's source is a female donor with breast cancer. Some clones in this sample may be carry-over from other donors' samples. The V gene is TRBV20-1, the J gene TRBJ1-5; D gene ambiguous. CDR3 sequence (DNA): TGCAGTGCTAGGTTGGTCCTAAATCAGCCCCAGCATTTT. This encodes CSARLVLNQPQHF.